This T cell receptor (beta chain) appears in the sequencing data of a study of T cell changes during pregnancy in multiple sclerosis. Germline loops: CDR1 ENHRY, CDR2 SYGVKD. With V trimmed by 4 bases and J by 0 bases, 3 bases remained unmatched. The CDR3 is 18 amino acids. Measured with immunoSEQ multiplex PCR; TCRdb has only the in-frame clones, and not every one. The sample contains approximately 51,000 clones, approximately 94% of which appear only once. This clone was seen a few times. The clonotype was recovered from a female donor with multiple sclerosis, enrolled in a pregnancy study. The specimen was CD4+ T cells from peripheral blood mononuclear cells, collected in the second trimester of pregnancy. V and J are TRBV10-3 and TRBJ2-6, with TRBD2 identical over 13 bases. This chain's CDR3 is CAISGTSGGLSGANVLTF. The CDR3 coding sequence is TGTGCCATCAGTGGGACTAGCGGGGGCCTCTCTGGGGCCAACGTCCTGACTTTC.